This note documents a single TCR beta chain sequence. The antigen is undetermined. This sample stems from a study of beta chain features in type 1 diabetes. On the study more broadly: What patients shared with healthy donors was a similar profile of age, gender and cell yields.

The investigators reverse transcribed all of the isolated RNA, so they sequenced expressed TCRB transcripts. Measured with immunoSEQ multiplex PCR; TCRdb has only the in-frame clones, and not every one. The sample lists around 250,000 clones, 14% seen once, with approximately 0.024% in the top ten. It was via CD45RO/CCR7/CD25/CD127/CD95/CD27 that CD4+ naive, central memory, regulatory and stem cell-like memory cells were sorted. Study results and caveats: Shortening that was moderate but significant affected the TCRB CDR3s of Type 1 diabetes patients in all four CD4+ subsets.

The sample consisted of naive CD4+ T cells from blood. This clonotype originated in a woman between 40 and 50 years old in good health.

CDR3 sequence: CASSESRTGEAFF. For the CDR3, the DNA is TGCGCCAGCAGTGAGTCTAGGACAGGTGAAGCTTTCTTT. The chain couples TRBV10-1 to TRBJ1-1; 7 bases agree with TRBD1. Germline V CDR1 and CDR2: WNHNN, SYGVQD (reference sequence). V was pared by 0 bases and J by 7 bases, with 2 bases of the junction left unmatched. The CDR3 sequence is 13 residues long.